The 23 T cell receptor beta chains reported below all come from one sample, sequenced in a study of monozygotic twins with cystic fibrosis. The method was immunoSEQ multiplex PCR; TCRdb's version includes in-frame clones alone and lacks a portion of them. The data contain about 36,000 clones, nearly 85% of them singletons. The sequenced material came from blood. The receptors here all came from a girl aged 2 to 9 with cystic fibrosis.

J is TRBJ1-2 and V is TRBV27; D may be TRBD1 (6 bases). Between the trimmed V and J ends, which lost 6 bases and 4 bases, there was a span of 15 bases. There are 14 residues in the CDR3. Germline V gene lookup returns CDR1 MNHEY and CDR2 SMNVEV (reference sequence). The CDR3 bases are TGTGCCAGCAGCCCCCAGGGGACTCTCTATGGCTACACCTTC. Amino acid sequence: CASSPQGTLYGYTF.

The V call is TRBV14, the J call TRBJ2-5; D is undetermined. The CDR3 sequence is 15 residues long. Germline V gene sequence: CDR1 SGHDN, CDR2 FVKESK. V lost 0 bases, J lost 7 bases, and 15 bases lay in between. The CDR3 spells CASSQDPRVRATQYF. The CDR3 DNA sequence: TGTGCCAGCAGCCAAGATCCTCGAGTTCGTGCGACCCAGTACTTC.

This chain connects TRBV12-1 to TRBJ1-5; whether TRBD1, the table's D call, matches the DNA was not checked. TRBV12-1 is tagged as a pseudogene. The CDR3 runs 17 residues. The CDR3 nucleotides are TGTGCCAGCAGCCCAGGGACGACAGGGGGAAACAATCAGCCCCAGCATTTT. Protein product: CASSPGTTGGNNQPQHF.

The chain combines TRBV6-6 with TRBJ1-4; D call uncertain. The germline V gene encodes CDR1 MNHNY and CDR2 SVGAGI (reference sequence). V lost 8 bases to trimming and J lost 5 bases, with 12 bases between them. The CDR3 contains 13 residues. The CDR3 here is CASGVTLNEKLFF. In DNA form, the CDR3 reads TGTGCCAGCGGTGTTACCCTGAATGAAAAACTGTTTTTT.

The sample holds one count of this clone. The chain employs TRBV14 and TRBJ2-5; D is perhaps TRBD1 or TRBD2 (6 bases each). The germline V and J ends were trimmed by 4 bases and 2 bases, with 17 bases remaining between them. Germline V CDR1 and CDR2: SGHDN, FVKESK. CDR3 length: 16 residues. CDR3 DNA sequence: TGTGCCAGCAGCCGCCTAGGGGGGCGGCGGCAAGAGACCCAGTACTTC. Its protein product is CASSRLGGRRQETQYF. Together with reference TRBV14 and TRBJ2-5, the CDR3 gives the full variable domain: EAGVTQFPSHSVIEKGQTVTLRCDPISGHDNLYWYRRVMGKEIKFLLHFVKESKQDESGMPNNRFLAERTGGTYSTLKVQPAELEDSGVYFCASSRLGGRRQETQYFGPGTRLLVL.

The chain is built from TRBV13 and TRBJ2-7; 10 nucleotides agree with TRBD2. V was clipped by 5 bases and J by 6 bases; unmatched bases: 13. CDR3 length: 16 residues. Per germline, CDR1 PRHDT and CDR2 FYEKMQ (reference sequence). The CDR3 DNA reads TGTGCCAGCAGCAAAAGCGGGGGGGCCTTGGTTCGCGAGCAGTACTTC. Protein product: CASSKSGGALVREQYF.

The rearrangement links TRBV4-1 to TRBJ2-2; a possible D gene is TRBD1 (6 bases). Trimming shortened V by 0 bases and J by 6 bases, and 8 bases separated the two germline ends. Germline CDR1 is MGHRA and CDR2 is YSYEKL. The CDR3 is 14 residues long. Here the CDR3 reads CASSQEGAPGELFF. The CDR3 bases are TGCGCCAGCAGCCAAGAGGGGGCGCCCGGGGAGCTGTTTTTT.

The rearrangement links TRBV6-1 to TRBJ1-2; no clear D gene. This CDR3 contains 11 residues. Germline CDR1 and CDR2: MNHNS and SASEGT. The ends were cut back, 2 bases at V and 13 bases at J, with 11 bases in the middle. This CDR3 reads CASSELWFPTF. The CDR3 nucleotides are TGTGCCAGCAGTGAATTATGGTTTCCCACCTTC.

V usage is TRBV9 and J usage is TRBJ2-2; 8 nucleotides agree with TRBD2. The CDR3 has 16 amino acids. V lost 0 bases to trimming and J lost 2 bases; unmatched junction nucleotides: 3. Germline V lookup: CDR1 SGDLS, CDR2 YYNGEE. As DNA, the CDR3 is TGTGCCAGCAGCGTAGTGGCGGGGGGTAACACCGGGGAGCTGTTTTTT. Amino acid sequence: CASSVVAGGNTGELFF.

This clone was counted between two and nine times. The chain links TRBV30 to TRBJ1-2; D not certain. V lost 4 bases, J lost 7 bases, and 19 bases lay in between. Germline V gene lookup returns CDR1 GTSNPN and CDR2 SVGIG (reference sequence). CDR3 length: 14 residues. The CDR3 here is CAWNERAGSGGYTF. The CDR3 nucleotides are TGTGCCTGGAACGAACGAGCAGGCAGTGGTGGCTACACCTTC.

This chain uses TRBV9 with TRBJ2-3; perhaps TRBD2 as D (6 bases). The CDR3 sequence is 18 residues long. Between the trimmed V and J ends, which lost 0 bases and 0 bases, there was a span of 17 bases. Germline CDR1 is SGDLS and CDR2 is YYNGEE. The CDR3 region is CASSVVAGLPTSTDTQYF. In DNA form, the CDR3 reads TGTGCCAGCAGCGTAGTGGCGGGACTCCCTACTAGCACAGATACGCAGTATTTT.

The chain combines TRBV6-1 with TRBJ1-4; 7 nucleotides align to TRBD1. CDR3 length: 15 amino acids. Germline-derived CDR1 and CDR2 are MNHNS and SASEGT. V dropped 6 bases and J dropped 7; count of bases not matched to a gene: 11. The CDR3 coding sequence is TGTGCCAGCAGGAAAGACAGGGCTCCGATTGAAAAACTGTTTTTT. It yields the protein CASRKDRAPIEKLFF.

The V gene is TRBV7-8, the J gene TRBJ2-7; 9 bases match TRBD1. The ends lost 1 base at V and 5 bases at J; junction bases unmatched: 6. This CDR3 comprises 15 residues. Germline CDR1 reads SGHVS; CDR2 reads FQNEAQ. CDR3 nucleotide sequence: TGTGCCAGCAGCTTAGTATCGGGACAGGGTGACGAGCAGTACTTC. Residues: CASSLVSGQGDEQYF.

V is TRBV30 and J is TRBJ2-2; D is unresolved. The V end lost 3 bases, the J end lost 6 bases, and 11 bases lay between the germline ends. CDR3 length: 13 residues. Per the germline V gene, CDR1 is GTSNPN and CDR2 is SVGIG (reference sequence). CDR3 amino acids: CAWSGTEAGELFF. The CDR3 DNA reads TGTGCCTGGAGCGGAACAGAGGCCGGGGAGCTGTTTTTT.

The chain links TRBV14 to TRBJ2-3, with D perhaps matching TRBD1 or TRBD2 (5 bases each). CDR1 and CDR2 from the germline V gene are SGHDN and FVKESK. V shed 0 bases and J shed 2 bases, with 9 bases lying between them. This CDR3 has 15 amino acids. The CDR3 DNA is TGTGCCAGCAGCCAAGATGGGGGTCACACAGATACGCAGTATTTT. Protein: CASSQDGGHTDTQYF.

This clone appeared a few times. In DNA form, the CDR3 reads TGTGCCAGCAGCTTTCCAGGGGAAAATCAGCCCCAGCATTTT. Its protein is CASSFPGENQPQHF. J is TRBJ1-5 and V is TRBV7-9, with D perhaps matching TRBD1 (6 bases). There are 14 residues in the CDR3. In germline, CDR1 is SEHNR, CDR2 FQNEAQ (reference sequence). Trimming took off 3 bases at V and 4 bases at J, with 10 bases between the two ends.

The chain uses TRBV4-2 and TRBJ2-5; a possible D gene is TRBD2 (6 bases). V lost 1 base, J lost 7 bases, and 28 bases lay in between. The CDR3 covers 19 residues. In germline, CDR1 is LGHNA, CDR2 YNFKEQ. In DNA, the CDR3 is TGTGCCAGCAGCCAAGGCCCAATTGGCGGCCGGCCCGGGGGTTGGACCCAGTACTTC. Translating gives CASSQGPIGGRPGGWTQYF.

The chain recombines TRBV6-5 with TRBJ2-1; D possibly uses TRBD1 or TRBD2 (5 bases each). Germline CDR1 reads MNHEY; CDR2 reads SVGAGI. The CDR3 has 14 amino acids. The V and J ends lost 5 bases and 7 bases respectively, with 15 bases between them. CDR3 bases: TGTGCCAGCAGTAGCGCGGCCGAGGGGAATGAGCAGTTCTTC. Protein product: CASSSAAEGNEQFF.

V is TRBV7-2 and J is TRBJ2-7, with D possibly being TRBD2 (6 bases). With 6 bases removed from V and 4 bases from J, the gap between germline ends came to 13 bases. The CDR3 spans 13 residues. Germline values: CDR1 SGHTA, CDR2 FQGNSA. The DNA of the CDR3 is TGTGCCAGCAGTCCCTTCGGGGGATACGAGCAGTACTTC. The encoded protein is CASSPFGGYEQYF.

The V gene is TRBV7-6, the J gene TRBJ2-1; D not certain. Trimming cost V 5 bases and J 0 bases, with 5 bases left between them. The CDR3 totals 13 residues. CDR1 and CDR2 from the germline V gene are SGHVS and FNYEAQ. CDR3 sequence (DNA): TGTGCCAGCAGCCCCGGCTCCTACAATGAGCAGTTCTTC. Amino acid sequence: CASSPGSYNEQFF. Using reference TRBV7-6 and TRBJ2-1 for the parts outside the CDR3, the full variable domain is GAGVSQSPRYKVTKRGQDVALRCDPISGHVSLYWYRQALGQGPEFLTYFNYEAQQDKSGLPNDRFSAERPEGSISTLTIQRTEQRDSAMYRCASSPGSYNEQFFGPGTRLTVL.

This rearrangement joins TRBV5-1 to TRBJ2-1; D is possibly TRBD1 or TRBD2 (5 bases each). The germline V gene encodes CDR1 SGHRS and CDR2 YFSETQ. The CDR3 is made up of 17 amino acids. The V end was cut by 0 bases, the J end by 3 bases, with 16 bases between. CDR3 nucleotide sequence: TGCGCCAGCAGCTTGGTGACCAACATGGGGGTCTACAATGAGCAGTTCTTC. Amino acids: CASSLVTNMGVYNEQFF.

This chain uses TRBV4-3 with TRBJ1-4, with D unclear. The V and J ends lost 1 base and 14 bases respectively, with 11 bases between them. The germline V gene has CDR1 LGHNA and CDR2 YSLEER. The CDR3 consists of 12 residues. CDR3 sequence: CASSQAGGKLFF. CDR3 sequence (DNA): TGCGCCAGCAGCCAAGCCGGCGGAAAGCTGTTTTTT.

This clone has just a few counts. The V gene is TRBV4-2, the J gene TRBJ2-2, with 7 bases that match TRBD2. Looked up from germline, CDR1 is LGHNA and CDR2 is YNFKEQ. With V trimmed by 9 bases and J by 4 bases, 5 bases remained unmatched. This CDR3 is 13 amino acids long. CDR3 sequence reads: CASSGYGTGELFF. CDR3 nucleotides: TGTGCCAGTAGCGGGTACGGCACCGGGGAGCTGTTTTTT.